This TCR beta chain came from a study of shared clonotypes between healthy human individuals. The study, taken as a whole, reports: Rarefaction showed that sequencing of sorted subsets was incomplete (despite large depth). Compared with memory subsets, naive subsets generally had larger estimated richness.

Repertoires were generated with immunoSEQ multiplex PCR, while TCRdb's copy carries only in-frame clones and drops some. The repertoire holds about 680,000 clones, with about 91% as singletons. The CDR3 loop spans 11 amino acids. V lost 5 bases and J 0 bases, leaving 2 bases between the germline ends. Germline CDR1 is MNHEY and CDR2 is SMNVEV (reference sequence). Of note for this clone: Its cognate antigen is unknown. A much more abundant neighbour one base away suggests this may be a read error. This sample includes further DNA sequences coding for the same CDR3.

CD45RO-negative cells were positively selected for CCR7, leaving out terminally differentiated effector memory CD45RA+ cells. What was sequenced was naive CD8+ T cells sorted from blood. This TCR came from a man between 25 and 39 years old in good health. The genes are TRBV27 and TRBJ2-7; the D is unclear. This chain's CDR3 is CASSPSYEQYF. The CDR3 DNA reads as TGTGCCAGCAGTCCCTCCTACGAGCAGTACTTC.